These 23 T cell receptor beta chains came from one sample sequenced in a study of T cell responses to AZD1222 COVID-19 vaccine (dated by TCRdb to 2020 to 2022). Taken with the paper, the label for time point translates to: about 28 days (+/-7) after the second vaccine dose. Receptor libraries were prepared by the immunoSEQ multiplex PCR assay. TCRdb took over this immuneACCESS table, retaining in-frame rearrangements with V and J assigned. Such tables are incomplete; in checked studies, under half of the missing clones stem from an unresolved V gene, and the remainder is unexplained. The sample table lists 100,000 to 150,000 clones, about 90% of them with a count of one. Of the sample, less than 2% falls within the top ten clones. The input for sequencing was peripheral blood, taken 28 days after the second AZD1222 dose. The receptors stem from an adult who received the AZD1222 COVID-19 vaccine.

This sequence joins TRBV4-1 and TRBJ1-6; tentative D call: TRBD1 (5 bases). This CDR3 has 16 residues. Germline CDR1 reads MGHRA; CDR2 reads YSYEKL. With 1 base removed from V and 7 bases from J, the gap between germline ends came to 14 bases. DNA for the CDR3: TGCGCCAGCAGCCAAGTCGGCGGGGGTGGGAATTCACCCCTCCACTTT. It codes for CASSQVGGGGNSPLHF.

This chain links TRBV30 with TRBJ2-2, with TRBD2 matching over 9 bases. Germline CDR1 and CDR2: GTSNPN and SVGIG (reference sequence). Trimming took 7 bases from V and 3 from J; bases not matched to a gene: 12. The CDR3 sequence is 16 residues long. The CDR3 DNA reads TGTGCCTCCACGGTGGGAGCGGGAGGCGACACCGGGGAGCTGTTTTTT. Amino acid sequence: CASTVGAGGDTGELFF.

The chain links TRBV20-1 to TRBJ1-1; 9 bases match TRBD1. In germline, CDR1 is DFQATT, CDR2 SNEGSKA (reference sequence). This CDR3 is 14 amino acids long. J lost 5 bases, V lost 3 bases, and 7 bases had no gene match. The DNA of the CDR3 is TGCAGTGCTAGTCGAGGACAGGGGAGGACTGAAGCTTTCTTT. Residues: CSASRGQGRTEAFF.

V gene TRBV5-1 combines with J gene TRBJ2-5; a weak D match, TRBD2 (6 bases). Germline values: CDR1 SGHRS, CDR2 YFSETQ. The CDR3 has 14 amino acids. Trimming pared 4 bases from V and 0 bases from J, leaving 10 bases between. CDR3 DNA: TGCGCCAGCAGCCGGACTACCCACCAAGAGACCCAGTACTTC. Amino acid sequence: CASSRTTHQETQYF.

The chain is built from TRBV5-1 and TRBJ2-5; D gene ambiguous. The V end was cut by 1 base, the J end by 5 bases, with 9 bases between. Germline V gene lookup returns CDR1 SGHRS and CDR2 YFSETQ. This CDR3 is built from 13 residues. The CDR3 region is CASSLSLGETQYF. In DNA form, the CDR3 reads TGCGCCAGCAGCTTGAGTTTGGGGGAGACCCAGTACTTC.

The chain employs TRBV6-5 and TRBJ1-2; no firm D call. Looked up from germline, CDR1 is MNHEY and CDR2 is SVGAGI. Trimming took off 5 bases at V and 2 bases at J, with 6 bases between the two ends. CDR3 length: 12 residues. The CDR3 coding sequence is TGTGCCAGCAGTCCTCAAAACTATGGCTACACCTTC. This gives the protein CASSPQNYGYTF.

V gene TRBV6-1 combines with J gene TRBJ1-5; D ambiguous. In germline, CDR1 is MNHNS, CDR2 SASEGT. The CDR3 is 16 residues long. Trimming took off 0 bases at V and 4 bases at J, with 13 bases between the two ends. CDR3 DNA: TGTGCCAGCAGTGAAGCTACGGGCGCTTTTAATCAGCCCCAGCATTTT. This gives the protein CASSEATGAFNQPQHF.

This clone was observed once. Mismatch with germline at one junction end may stem from a read error. The chain is built from TRBV7-7 and TRBJ1-1, with 9 bases that match TRBD1. CDR1 is SSHAT and CDR2 is FNYEAQ in the germline V gene (reference sequence). There are 17 residues in the CDR3. CDR3 in amino acids: CASSLAKTGGDSTEAFF. The DNA of the CDR3 is TGTGCTAGCAGCTTAGCGAAGACAGGGGGAGATAGCACTGAAGCTTTCTTT. Full variable domain (remainder filled in from reference TRBV7-7 and TRBJ1-1): GAGVSQSPRYKVTKRGQDVTLRCDPISSHATLYWYQQALGQGPEFLTYFNYEAQPDKSGLPSDRFSAERPEGSISTLTIQRTEQRDSAMYRCASSLAKTGGDSTEAFFGQGTRLTVV.

This chain connects TRBV11-3 to TRBJ2-1; D is unresolved. The germline CDR1 and CDR2 sequences are SGHNT and YENEEA. The CDR3 has 14 amino acids. Trimming removed 2 bases at V and 8 bases at J, with 13 bases between. CDR3 sequence reads: CASSLRLRYDEQFF. CDR3 coding DNA: TGTGCCAGCAGCTTAAGGCTCAGGTACGATGAGCAGTTCTTC.

V is TRBV10-1 and J is TRBJ2-1; 8 nucleotides agree with TRBD2. The germline gives CDR1 WNHNN, CDR2 SYGVQD (reference sequence). The CDR3 is made up of 14 amino acids. V shed 2 bases, J shed 4 bases, and the junction held 1 base outside the gene matches. In DNA form, the CDR3 reads TGCGCCAGCAGTGAGACTAGCGGATACAATGAGCAGTTCTTC. Translation: CASSETSGYNEQFF.

In DNA, the CDR3 is TGTGCCATCAGGACCGGGACAGGGGACACCGGGGAGCTGTTTTTT. Translated, it gives CAIRTGTGDTGELFF. The chain recombines TRBV10-3 with TRBJ2-2, with 10 bases aligning to TRBD1. The J segment lost 3 bases and the V segment lost 6 bases, leaving 4 bases of the junction unmatched. The length of the CDR3 is 15 residues. The V gene's germline CDR1 is ENHRY and CDR2 SYGVKD.

The chain recombines TRBV5-1 with TRBJ1-2; TRBD1 is a possible D gene (5 bases). The V end was cut by 3 bases, the J end by 4 bases, with 19 bases between. The germline V gene has CDR1 SGHRS and CDR2 YFSETQ. CDR3 size: 16 residues. CDR3 DNA: TGCGCCAGCAGCTCCGTGGGAGGGGCGGCAAGCTATGGCTACACCTTC. Encoded protein: CASSSVGGAASYGYTF.

The V gene is TRBV6-5, the J gene TRBJ2-7; D gene unclear. V was clipped by 6 bases and J by 2 bases, with 17 bases between them. The CDR3 loop spans 15 amino acids. CDR1 MNHEY and CDR2 SVGAGI come from the germline V gene. CDR3 region: CASSYAYLPTYEQYF. For the CDR3, the DNA is TGTGCCAGCAGCTACGCTTATCTACCTACCTACGAGCAGTACTTC.

This chain uses TRBV9 with TRBJ1-2, with unresolved D. This CDR3 has 15 amino acids. V gave up 0 bases and J gave up 4 bases, with 13 bases separating them. The germline CDR1 and CDR2 sequences are SGDLS and YYNGEE. The DNA of the CDR3 is TGTGCCAGCAGCGTAGTAAAAGACGGCTCCTATGGCTACACCTTC. Its protein is CASSVVKDGSYGYTF.

The chain recombines TRBV6-2 or TRBV6-3 with TRBJ2-1; D call uncertain. Germline CDR1 and CDR2: MNHEY and SVGEGT. CDR3 length: 13 residues. V gave up 2 bases and J gave up 5 bases, with 7 bases separating them. The CDR3 sequence: CASSYNTNNEQFF. The CDR3 DNA reads TGTGCCAGCAGTTACAACACAAACAATGAGCAGTTCTTC.

The rearrangement links TRBV6-5 to TRBJ2-1; D possibly corresponds to TRBD2 (5 bases). CDR3 length: 13 amino acids. The V end was cut by 6 bases, the J end by 9 bases, with 15 bases between. Per germline, CDR1 MNHEY and CDR2 SVGAGI. The CDR3 DNA sequence: TGTGCCAGCAGGATAGGCCTAGCTGGTGAGCAGTTCTTC. Its protein is CASRIGLAGEQFF.

The chain employs TRBV2 and TRBJ2-1; D gene ambiguous. V was trimmed by 8 bases and J by 10 bases, leaving 12 bases between them. CDR1 is SNHLY and CDR2 is FYNNEI in the germline V gene. The length of the CDR3 is 11 residues. In DNA form, the CDR3 reads TGTGCCAGCTGGCTTGGTGGAGAGCAGTTCTTC. Translating gives CASWLGGEQFF. The variable domain in full, with the rest retrieved from reference TRBV2 and TRBJ2-1, is EPEVTQTPSHQVTQMGQEVILRCVPISNHLYFYWYRQILGQKVEFLVSFYNNEISEKSEIFDDQFSVERPDGSNFTLKIRSTKLEDSAMYFCASWLGGEQFFGPGTRLTVL.

V gene TRBV9 combines with J gene TRBJ1-3, with D uncertain. Germline values: CDR1 SGDLS, CDR2 YYNGEE. V lost 0 bases, J lost 4 bases, and 11 bases lay in between. The CDR3 runs 15 residues. The CDR3 is CASSVGQVEGNTIYF. The CDR3 DNA reads TGTGCCAGCAGCGTAGGGCAGGTGGAAGGAAACACCATATATTTT. The whole variable domain, remainder taken from reference TRBV9 and TRBJ1-3, is DSGVTQTPKHLITATGQRVTLRCSPRSGDLSVYWYQQSLDQGLQFLIQYYNGEERAKGNILERFSAQQFPDLHSELNLSSLELGDSALYFCASSVGQVEGNTIYFGEGSWLTVV.

V gene TRBV2 combines with J gene TRBJ2-3, with D possibly TRBD2 on 5 matching bases. Germline V gene data show CDR1 as SNHLY and CDR2 as FYNNEI. This CDR3 region has 14 residues. V was clipped by 7 bases and J by 1 base, with 12 bases between them. The CDR3 protein is CASTTTSRTDTQYF. The CDR3 region has the DNA TGTGCCAGCACGACTACCTCACGCACAGATACGCAGTATTTT.

V gene TRBV5-1 combines with J gene TRBJ1-6; 9 bases fit TRBD1. Trimming cost V 3 bases and J 9 bases; bases outside gene matches: 10. There are 16 residues in the CDR3. Looked up from germline, CDR1 is SGHRS and CDR2 is YFSETQ. The CDR3 loop reads CASSSLQGAIGSPLHF. CDR3 in DNA: TGCGCCAGCAGCTCCTTACAGGGGGCGATCGGTTCACCCCTCCACTTT.

This chain links TRBV7-9 with TRBJ1-4; D possibly corresponds to TRBD1 (5 bases). The CDR3 is 16 amino acids. Trimming took 1 base from V and 4 from J, leaving 13 bases between them. The V gene's germline CDR1 is SEHNR and CDR2 FQNEAQ (reference sequence). CDR3 bases: TGTGCCAGCAGCTTAGAAAGGGGTGGGAATAATGAAAAACTGTTTTTT. Translating it yields CASSLERGGNNEKLFF.

Comments on this clone: Other nucleotide sequences from this sample produce the same CDR3. The chain uses TRBV12-3 or TRBV12-4 and TRBJ1-5; no clear D. The CDR3 is 13 residues long. Trimming left V 3 bases short and J 0 bases short, with 3 bases between. Written as DNA, the CDR3 is TGTGCCAGCAGTTTCACTAGCAATCAGCCCCAGCATTTT. Protein sequence: CASSFTSNQPQHF.

The genes are TRBV11-2 and TRBJ1-1; D is unclear. Trimming cost V 2 bases and J 7 bases, with 5 bases left between them. Germline CDR1 is SGHAT and CDR2 is FQNNGV. CDR3 size: 11 residues. CDR3: CASSLQVEAFF. The CDR3 DNA is TGTGCCAGCAGCTTACAGGTTGAAGCTTTCTTT. Complete variable domain (other parts from reference TRBV11-2 and TRBJ1-1): EAGVAQSPRYKIIEKRQSVAFWCNPISGHATLYWYQQILGQGPKLLIQFQNNGVVDDSQLPKDRFSAERLKGVDSTLKIQPAKLEDSAVYLCASSLQVEAFFGQGTRLTVV.